Below, 14 T cell receptor beta chains from the same sample are listed, as sequenced in a study of technical replicates of blood from four donors. Sequencing was performed with immunoSEQ multiplex PCR; in TCRdb, only in-frame clones are kept and a portion is missing. The table shows 83,000 or so clones, with around nine tenths occurring only once. Specimen: T cells isolated from PBMCs. These receptors originate from a human donor in good health.

The rearrangement joins TRBV27 to TRBJ2-1; no definite D call. Between the trimmed V and J ends, which lost 1 base and 0 bases, there was a span of 4 bases. Germline CDR1 and CDR2: MNHEY and SMNVEV (reference sequence). The CDR3 runs 14 residues. The chain's CDR3 is CASSLYSSYNEQFF. For the CDR3, the DNA is TGTGCCAGCAGTTTATATAGCTCCTACAATGAGCAGTTCTTC.

The table lists this clone with a count of one. The chain joins TRBV6-1 to TRBJ2-7; D perhaps matches TRBD2 (5 bases). Germline CDR1 MNHNS, CDR2 SASEGT. The V gene lost 2 bases and the J gene lost 2 bases, with 13 bases spanning the gap. The CDR3 extends over 15 amino acids. Here the CDR3 DNA reads TGTGCCAGCAGTGAACCCTGGACTTCAGCCTACGAGCAGTACTTC. Residues: CASSEPWTSAYEQYF.

This chain uses TRBV27 with TRBJ1-5, with TRBD1 matching over 8 bases. The CDR3 runs 16 residues. V lost 5 bases to trimming and J lost 10 bases; unmatched junction nucleotides: 16. CDR1 is MNHEY, CDR2 SMNVEV, per germline (reference sequence). The CDR3 region is CASSPQTGDLLGPQHF. The CDR3 DNA is TGTGCCAGCAGTCCACAGACAGGGGATTTGTTAGGACCCCAGCATTTT.

V gene TRBV7-3 combines with J gene TRBJ2-3; D is ambiguous. Deletions cut 1 base from V and 6 bases from J, with 11 bases between. The CDR3 has 14 residues. Germline lookup yields CDR1 SGHTA and CDR2 FQGTGA. This chain's CDR3 is CASSLIGNGDTQYF. CDR3 nucleotides: TGTGCCAGCAGCTTAATCGGTAACGGGGATACGCAGTATTTT.

The V gene is TRBV9, the J gene TRBJ1-2, with TRBD1 identical over 8 bases. Per the germline V gene, CDR1 is SGDLS and CDR2 is YYNGEE. This CDR3 is built from 13 residues. J lost 6 bases, V lost 2 bases, and 3 bases had no gene match. The DNA for the CDR3 is TGTGCCAGCAGCGTCTCGGACAGGGATGGCTACACCTTC. It encodes CASSVSDRDGYTF.

V gene TRBV6-5 combines with J gene TRBJ2-7; TRBD2 aligns across 14 bases. V lost 7 bases, J lost 8 bases, and 7 bases stayed unmatched. Germline V gene sequence: CDR1 MNHEY, CDR2 SVGAGI. The length of the CDR3 is 14 residues. The CDR3 protein is CASIPGLAGGKQYF. CDR3 nucleotide sequence: TGTGCCAGCATACCAGGACTAGCGGGAGGCAAGCAGTACTTC.

This sequence joins TRBV7-2 and TRBJ2-3; 9 nucleotides align to TRBD2. Unmatched junction bases numbered 13, after V lost 6 bases and J lost 9 bases. Germline V gene lookup returns CDR1 SGHTA and CDR2 FQGNSA. The CDR3 covers 15 residues. The DNA of the CDR3 is TGTGCCAGCAGATCCCTGGGCGGGAGGGGGGAAACGCAGTATTTT. Its translation is CASRSLGGRGETQYF.

The rearrangement joins TRBV7-3 to TRBJ2-1, with no clear D. With 3 bases removed from V and 5 bases from J, the gap between germline ends came to 8 bases. Germline V lookup: CDR1 SGHTA, CDR2 FQGTGA. This CDR3 is built from 13 residues. CDR3 in amino acids: CASSFGANNEQFF. DNA for the CDR3: TGTGCCAGCAGCTTCGGAGCAAACAATGAGCAGTTCTTC.

This chain connects TRBV2 to TRBJ1-1; perhaps TRBD1 as D (6 bases). Trimming removed 11 bases from V and 4 bases from J, with 17 bases in between. Germline loops: CDR1 SNHLY, CDR2 FYNNEI. This CDR3 comprises 13 residues. This chain's CDR3 is CAGMQGTGTEAFF. CDR3 DNA sequence: TGTGCCGGAATGCAGGGGACGGGCACTGAAGCTTTCTTT.

In this sample, this clone turned up once. The chain's CDR3 is CASSLTDRGRASREAFF. Here the CDR3 DNA reads TGTGCCAGCAGCTTAACTGACAGGGGGCGCGCATCTCGTGAAGCTTTCTTT. This sequence joins TRBV7-3 and TRBJ1-1, with TRBD1 matching 10 bases. The CDR3 sequence is 17 residues long. The V gene's germline CDR1 is SGHTA and CDR2 FQGTGA. Unmatched junction bases numbered 11, after V lost 0 bases and J lost 7 bases.

The gene calls are TRBV10-3 and TRBJ1-1; D perhaps matches TRBD1 (5 bases). V was clipped by 6 bases and J by 1 base, with 9 bases between them. The CDR3 contains 13 residues. The germline V gene encodes CDR1 ENHRY and CDR2 SYGVKD. CDR3 bases: TGTGCCATCAGGGGGGACTCGAACACTGAAGCTTTCTTT. Protein: CAIRGDSNTEAFF.

V is TRBV2 and J is TRBJ1-1, with 9 bases identical to TRBD1. Germline V CDR1 and CDR2: SNHLY, FYNNEI. The J segment lost 3 bases and the V segment lost 6 bases, leaving 17 bases of the junction unmatched. CDR3 length: 18 residues. CDR3 DNA sequence: TGTGCCAGCAGCAACAAAAACGGGACAGGGATACGGTACACTGAAGCTTTCTTT. Translated, it gives CASSNKNGTGIRYTEAFF.

The table lists this clone with a few counts. V and J are TRBV14 and TRBJ1-1, with unresolved D. The CDR3 extends over 11 amino acids. CDR1 is SGHDN and CDR2 is FVKESK in the germline V gene. Between the trimmed V and J ends, which lost 0 bases and 7 bases, there was a span of 3 bases. CDR3 protein: CASSQDIEAFF. In DNA form, the CDR3 reads TGTGCCAGCAGCCAAGATATTGAAGCTTTCTTT.

The genes are TRBV28 and TRBJ1-1, with TRBD1 as a possible D gene (6 bases). V was trimmed by 7 bases and J by 2 bases, leaving 20 bases between them. This CDR3 comprises 16 residues. Germline V gene data show CDR1 as MDHEN and CDR2 as SYDVKM. The CDR3 bases are TGTGCCAGCAATTCTATAACAGGGCACTCAAACACTGAAGCTTTCTTT. Translating gives CASNSITGHSNTEAFF. Complete variable domain (other parts from reference TRBV28 and TRBJ1-1): DVKVTQSSRYLVKRTGEKVFLECVQDMDHENMFWYRQDPGLGLRLIYFSYDVKMKEKGDIPEGYSVSREKKERFSLILESASTNQTSMYLCASNSITGHSNTEAFFGQGTRLTVV.